This TCR beta chain is from a study of blood T cells in healthy people across ages. Alongside a J-beta primer mix, a sample-barcoded 5' primer served in a second PCR lasting about 6 to 11 cycles. TCRdb used MiXCR to reprocess the 5' RACE reads, holding one entry per CDR3 protein. Of just under 550,000 distinct CDR3 sequences in the sample, less than 25% were seen once. The same specimen was also included in a second study, on T cells of mothers and their children. That source notes: Maternal samples each gave over 9 million TCR beta CDR3 reads, and child samples several million each.

The sequencing sample was made of blood. The sequence was collected from a boy between 5 and 17 years old in good health.

The CDR3 bases are TGTGCCAGCGCGATCGTAGGGGGCGAGCAGTACTTC. The encoded protein is CASAIVGGEQYF. The rearrangement uses TRBV28 and TRBJ2-7; tentative D call: TRBD1 (6 bases). In germline, CDR1 is MDHEN, CDR2 SYDVKM. The CDR3 has 12 residues. Trimming stripped 8 bases from V and 6 bases from J, with 14 bases between.